The 17 T cell receptor beta chains below were found in one sample sequenced in a study of Ad26.COV2.S vaccination and SARS-CoV-2 variants. Treatment: around 19 received Ad26.COV2.S at low or high dose, single or two shots; roughly five received placebo; per-sample allocation not given. Sampling was performed 63 days after the first vaccine or placebo injection. Produced via immunoSEQ multiplex PCR; TCRdb's table is partial and in-frame only. Here the sample spans approximately 480,000 clones, about 83% being singletons. This specimen consisted of peripheral blood, obtained in a trial of Ad26.COV2.S vaccine versus placebo. Every receptor here comes from a person between 18 and 60 years old who received the Ad26.COV2.S COVID-19 vaccine or a placebo.

The J gene is TRBJ2-3, the V gene TRBV6-1; tentatively, D is TRBD1 (5 bases). The V gene's germline CDR1 is MNHNS and CDR2 SASEGT. This CDR3 is 15 amino acids long. V lost 2 bases, J lost 4 bases, and 13 bases lay in between. The CDR3 loop reads CASSEQGSRADTQYF. The CDR3 nucleotides read TGTGCCAGCAGTGAACAGGGATCACGGGCAGATACGCAGTATTTT.

The chain links TRBV5-1 to TRBJ2-5; 7 nucleotides line up with TRBD2. The CDR3 is 14 amino acids. Germline CDR1 is SGHRS and CDR2 is YFSETQ. Trimming took 5 bases from V and 9 from J; bases not matched to a gene: 13. The DNA of the CDR3 is TGCGCCAGCAGGAGACGGGACTCAGGGAGGGCCCAGTACTTC. Its protein product is CASRRRDSGRAQYF. The full variable domain, rest sourced from reference TRBV5-1 and TRBJ2-5, is KAGVTQTPRYLIKTRGQQVTLSCSPISGHRSVSWYQQTPGQGLQFLFEYFSETQRNKGNFPGRFSGRQFSNSRSEMNVSTLELGDSALYLCASRRRDSGRAQYFGPGTRLLVL.

The chain combines TRBV5-5 with TRBJ1-2, with 7 bases lining up with TRBD1. CDR3 length: 15 residues. V was pared by 5 bases and J by 2 bases, with 9 bases of the junction left unmatched. Germline CDR1 and CDR2: SGHKS and YYEKEE (reference sequence). CDR3 sequence: CASRTGAGGNYGYTF. CDR3 bases: TGTGCCAGCAGGACTGGGGCAGGGGGGAACTATGGCTACACCTTC.

Written as DNA, the CDR3 is TGTGCCAGCAGCACTCCGTGGACACAAGAGACCCAGTACTTC. Protein: CASSTPWTQETQYF. V gene TRBV7-9 combines with J gene TRBJ2-5, with D possibly matching TRBD1 (5 bases). This CDR3 is built from 14 residues. V was pared by 5 bases and J by 2 bases, with 12 bases between. The germline V gene encodes CDR1 SEHNR and CDR2 FQNEAQ (reference sequence).

The genes are TRBV24-1 and TRBJ2-2; D might be TRBD2 (6 bases). CDR1 and CDR2 from the germline V gene are KGHDR and SFDVKD. The CDR3 sequence is 14 residues long. Trimming removed 4 bases at V and 6 bases at J, with 11 bases between. The CDR3 sequence: CATSDLGGPGELFF. As DNA, the CDR3 is TGTGCCACCAGTGACCTCGGGGGTCCCGGGGAGCTGTTTTTT.

This CDR3 reads CASSILGGRRDTEAFF. The CDR3 bases are TGTGCCAGTAGTATCTTGGGGGGGCGCAGGGACACTGAAGCTTTCTTT. The genes are TRBV19 and TRBJ1-1, with D perhaps TRBD1 (6 bases). The V end lost 3 bases, the J end lost 3 bases, and 17 bases lay between the germline ends. This CDR3 spans 16 amino acids. Looked up from germline, CDR1 is LNHDA and CDR2 is SQIVND (reference sequence).

The V gene is TRBV2, the J gene TRBJ1-1; 7 positions match TRBD1. The CDR3 runs 14 residues. Germline loops: CDR1 SNHLY, CDR2 FYNNEI. Germline trimming cut 0 bases from V and 10 bases from J; bases unmatched to any gene: 8. CDR3 DNA sequence: TGTGCCAGCAGTGAAGCTAGACAGGGTGGAGGAGCTTTCTTT. This sequence encodes CASSEARQGGGAFF.

This clone appeared a few times. V and J are TRBV6-6 and TRBJ1-5; 9 bases agree with TRBD1. Germline assignment: CDR1 MNHNY and CDR2 SVGAGI (reference sequence). CDR3 length: 19 amino acids. With 5 bases clipped from V and 2 bases from J, the junction kept 16 bases outside the gene matches. CDR3 sequence: CASSRSTGTGIGGNQPQHF. The CDR3 DNA reads as TGTGCCAGCAGTCGATCTACCGGGACAGGGATAGGTGGCAATCAGCCCCAGCATTTT.

The V call is TRBV19, the J call TRBJ1-2; 7 positions agree with TRBD1. V gave up 7 bases and J gave up 4 bases; unmatched junction bases: 6. The germline CDR1 and CDR2 sequences are LNHDA and SQIVND (reference sequence). This CDR3 is built from 13 residues. DNA of the CDR3: TGTGCCAGTACTCGGACAGGCCTCTATGGCTACACCTTC. It is translated as CASTRTGLYGYTF.

This clone came up a few times. The chain joins TRBV28 to TRBJ2-7, with 9 nucleotides matching TRBD1. Germline loops: CDR1 MDHEN, CDR2 SYDVKM. Losses at the gene ends were 5 bases for V and 0 bases for J; bases not matched to a gene: 2. This CDR3 spans 14 amino acids. The CDR3: CASSQTGGSYEQYF. Here the CDR3 DNA reads TGTGCCAGCAGTCAGACAGGGGGCTCCTACGAGCAGTACTTC.

The chain recombines TRBV28 with TRBJ1-4; perhaps TRBD1 as D (5 bases). There are 16 residues in the CDR3. Germline V CDR1 and CDR2: MDHEN, SYDVKM. Trimming removed 7 bases at V and 0 bases at J, with 15 bases between. In DNA, the CDR3 is TGTGCCAGCACCGAGGGGTCCAGGGCAACTAATGAAAAACTGTTTTTT. It specifies CASTEGSRATNEKLFF.

The chain couples TRBV6-1 to TRBJ2-6; D not certain. Germline V gene lookup returns CDR1 MNHNS and CDR2 SASEGT. The CDR3 totals 16 residues. Trimming removed 1 base from V and 2 bases from J, with 9 bases in between. CDR3 sequence: CASSEVPGAGANVLTF. The CDR3 coding sequence is TGTGCCAGCAGTGAAGTTCCGGGTGCTGGGGCCAACGTCCTGACTTTC.

J is TRBJ1-2 and V is TRBV3-1 (or the pseudogene TRBV3-2), with 9 positions matching TRBD1. CDR1 is LGHDT and CDR2 is YNNKEL in the germline V gene (reference sequence). This CDR3 is built from 20 residues. J lost 3 bases, V lost 4 bases, and 21 bases had no gene match. CDR3 DNA: TGTGCCAGCAGCCCCTACGTTCTCCGGGACAGGGTAGGGGGTGACTATGGCTACACCTTC. It is translated as CASSPYVLRDRVGGDYGYTF.

The chain is built from TRBV29-1 and TRBJ2-3; 8 bases map to TRBD1. V was clipped by 7 bases and J by 4 bases; unmatched bases: 4. The CDR3 contains 12 residues. CDR1 is SQVTM and CDR2 is ANQGSEA in the germline V gene. CDR3 coding DNA: TGCAGCGCCCCACAGGGGGCAGATACGCAGTATTTT. It specifies CSAPQGADTQYF.

The chain uses TRBV24-1 and TRBJ2-3, with D possibly TRBD2 on 5 matching bases. Germline V CDR1 and CDR2: KGHDR, SFDVKD. Trimming took off 4 bases at V and 3 bases at J, with 10 bases between the two ends. This CDR3 spans 14 amino acids. This CDR3 reads CATSDGGPTDTQYF. The CDR3 DNA reads as TGTGCCACCAGTGACGGCGGGCCGACAGATACGCAGTATTTT.

The rearrangement uses TRBV28 and TRBJ2-3, with D possibly being TRBD2 (6 bases). CDR1 and CDR2 from the germline V gene are MDHEN and SYDVKM. The ends were cut back, 7 bases at V and 4 bases at J, with 21 bases in the middle. The CDR3 consists of 16 residues. The CDR3 loop reads CASTPPGVIAADTQYF. The CDR3 nucleotides read TGTGCCAGCACCCCTCCTGGGGTGATAGCGGCAGATACGCAGTATTTT.

This rearrangement joins TRBV6-5 to TRBJ1-3; D possibly corresponds to TRBD1 (6 bases). The germline V and J ends were trimmed by 2 bases and 2 bases, with 10 bases remaining between them. CDR3 length: 15 amino acids. Germline CDR1 MNHEY, CDR2 SVGAGI. DNA for the CDR3: TGTGCCAGCAGTTACGGCCCAGGGGCTGGAAACACCATATATTTT. It translates to CASSYGPGAGNTIYF.